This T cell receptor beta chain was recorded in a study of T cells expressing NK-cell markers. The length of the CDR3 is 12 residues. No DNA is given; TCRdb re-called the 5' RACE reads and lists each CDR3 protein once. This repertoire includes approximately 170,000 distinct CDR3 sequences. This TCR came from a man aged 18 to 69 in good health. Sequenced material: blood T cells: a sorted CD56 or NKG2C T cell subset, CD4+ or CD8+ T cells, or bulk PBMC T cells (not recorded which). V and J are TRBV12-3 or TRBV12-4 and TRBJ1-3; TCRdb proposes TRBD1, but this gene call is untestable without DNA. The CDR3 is CASSPGGNTIYF.